The 26 T cell receptor beta chains below all came from one sample that was sequenced in a study of blood T cells in healthy people across ages. The use of a sample-barcoded 5' primer and a J-beta primer mix characterized a second PCR of about 6 to 12 cycles. TCRdb re-called the 5' RACE reads with MiXCR, one entry per CDR3 protein. The table records some 370,000 distinct CDR3 sequences, 45% to 60% of them present only once. The sample consisted of blood. The receptor source for this set is a man aged 55 to 69 in good health.

The chain combines TRBV28 with TRBJ2-7; maybe TRBD1 (5 bases). The CDR3 loop spans 14 amino acids. V was shortened by 2 bases and J by 2 bases, with 10 bases between the two germline ends. Germline V gene data show CDR1 as MDHEN and CDR2 as SYDVKM. DNA for the CDR3: TGTGCCAGCAGTTTAGCAGGGAAGCCCTACGAGCAGTACTTC. Protein sequence: CASSLAGKPYEQYF.

This clonotype was counted between two and nine times. The chain links TRBV5-1 to TRBJ2-7; D unresolved. The CDR3 runs 14 residues. The germline V and J ends were trimmed by 0 bases and 0 bases, with 7 bases remaining between them. From germline, CDR1 is SGHRS and CDR2 YFSETQ. CDR3 bases: TGCGCCAGCAGCTTGGGATGGAGCTCCTACGAGCAGTACTTC. Its protein product is CASSLGWSSYEQYF.

This clonotype has only a few counts. The chain links TRBV7-2 to TRBJ1-1, with 7 bases fitting TRBD1. The CDR3 runs to 13 residues. The junction had 2 bases not matched to a gene; V was cut back by 4 bases and J by 3 bases. Germline-derived CDR1 and CDR2 are SGHTA and FQGNSA. In nucleotides, the CDR3 is TGTGCCAGCAGCTGGGGACAGCACACTGAAGCTTTCTTT. Translation: CASSWGQHTEAFF.

In its sample, this clonotype was seen a few times. The chain links TRBV11-3 to TRBJ2-4; D gene uncertain. Looked up from germline, CDR1 is SGHNT and CDR2 is YENEEA. The ends were cut back, 2 bases at V and 6 bases at J, with 11 bases in the middle. The CDR3 runs to 14 residues. CDR3 nucleotide sequence: TGTGCCAGCAGCTTATCGGGTGGCACAAACATTCAGTACTTC. Translation gives CASSLSGGTNIQYF. Using reference TRBV11-3 and TRBJ2-4 for the parts outside the CDR3, the full variable domain is EAGVVQSPRYKIIEKKQPVAFWCNPISGHNTLYWYLQNLGQGPELLIRYENEEAVDDSQLPKDRFSAERLKGVDSTLKIQPAELGDSAVYLCASSLSGGTNIQYFGAGTRLSVL.

This clonotype came up a few times. The chain couples TRBV4-3 to TRBJ2-1, with 11 bases matching TRBD2. Trimming cost V 0 bases and J 4 bases; bases outside gene matches: 2. Germline V lookup: CDR1 LGHNA, CDR2 YSLEER. The CDR3 is 16 residues long. Here the CDR3 reads CASSQEGLAAYNEQFF. The CDR3 coding sequence is TGCGCCAGCAGCCAAGAGGGACTAGCGGCATACAATGAGCAGTTCTTC.

This clonotype was seen a few times. J is TRBJ2-6 and V is TRBV9; D ambiguous. V was shortened by 0 bases and J by 6 bases, with 13 bases between the two germline ends. Germline CDR1 reads SGDLS; CDR2 reads YYNGEE. The CDR3 is 16 residues long. DNA for the CDR3: TGTGCCAGCAGCGTAGATCTCGATTACGTGGCCAACGTCCTGACTTTC. It is translated as CASSVDLDYVANVLTF.

Details on this clonotype: A read error may produce the germline difference seen at one junction end. V gene TRBV12-3 or TRBV12-4 combines with J gene TRBJ2-3; no definite D call. This CDR3 has 11 amino acids. DNA for the CDR3: TGTGCCAGCAGCAGAGCAGATATGCAGTATTTT. It translates to CASSRADMQYF.

V gene TRBV6-5 combines with J gene TRBJ2-5; 11 nucleotides align to TRBD2. Germline V lookup: CDR1 MNHEY, CDR2 SVGAGI. J was trimmed by 4 bases and V by 11 bases; bases with no gene match: 6. There are 13 residues in the CDR3. The CDR3 reads CACSGGVRETQYF. For the CDR3, the DNA is TGTGCCTGTAGCGGGGGGGTGAGAGAGACCCAGTACTTC.

The gene calls are TRBV9 and TRBJ1-2; 7 bases match TRBD1. CDR3 length: 15 amino acids. Per the germline V gene, CDR1 is SGDLS and CDR2 is YYNGEE. V lost 3 bases and J lost 4; bases outside the gene matches: 9. In nucleotides, the CDR3 is TGTGCCAGCAGCGCCGGGACAGCTTCCCCCTATGGCTACACCTTC. Protein: CASSAGTASPYGYTF.

The V gene is TRBV29-1, the J gene TRBJ1-1; TRBD1 agrees at 7 bases. CDR1 SQVTM and CDR2 ANQGSEA come from the germline V gene. The CDR3 runs to 14 residues. V trimming: 3 bases; J trimming: 4 bases; junction bases outside the gene matches: 8. CDR3 amino acids: CSVDLDRVGTEAFF. CDR3 bases: TGCAGCGTTGACCTCGACAGGGTAGGCACTGAAGCTTTCTTT.

The rearrangement uses TRBV29-1 and TRBJ1-1; D may be TRBD1 (5 bases). CDR3 length: 15 amino acids. The V end was cut by 4 bases, the J end by 2 bases, with 17 bases between. Germline CDR1 reads SQVTM; CDR2 reads ANQGSEA. This chain's CDR3 is CSVAPWGGDNTEAFF. DNA of the CDR3: TGCAGCGTTGCACCGTGGGGGGGGGATAACACTGAAGCTTTCTTT.

This clonotype was detected only a few times. A much larger clone differs by one base, so this may be a read error. This chain joins TRBV7-9 and TRBJ2-7, with 10 bases aligning to TRBD2. CDR3 length: 14 residues. Trimming took 5 bases from V and 6 from J; bases not matched to a gene: 7. Germline values: CDR1 SEHNR, CDR2 FQNEAQ (reference sequence). In nucleotides, the CDR3 is TGTGCCAGCAGCGTAACTAGCGGGATGTCCGAGCAGTACTTC. It encodes CASSVTSGMSEQYF.

In the case of this clonotype: Given a much more abundant clone one base away, this may be a read error. V and J are TRBV24-1 and TRBJ1-2; D gene ambiguous. The length of the CDR3 is 10 residues. Germline V gives CDR1 KGHDR, CDR2 SFDVKD. This CDR3 is CTTSDWGYTF. Here the CDR3 DNA reads TGTACCACCAGTGATTGGGGCTACACCTTC.

The chain uses TRBV6-5 and TRBJ2-3; 10 bases agree with TRBD1. In germline, CDR1 is MNHEY, CDR2 SVGAGI. V shed 4 bases and J 5 bases; nucleotides not matched to a gene: 3. The CDR3 runs to 14 residues. CDR3 amino acids: CASSFGTGVDTQYF. The CDR3 coding sequence is TGTGCCAGCAGTTTCGGGACAGGGGTAGATACGCAGTATTTT.

This clonotype showed up just a few times. It may be a read error: a sequence one base away is much more abundant. J is TRBJ2-5 and V is TRBV27; 10 nucleotides line up with TRBD2. This CDR3 is built from 16 residues. Germline-derived CDR1 and CDR2 are MNHEY and SMNVEV (reference sequence). The CDR3, as DNA: TGTACCAGCAGTTTGAACCCTAGCGGGGGCCAAGAGACCCAGTACTTC. Translated: CTSSLNPSGGQETQYF.

The chain combines TRBV6-4 with TRBJ2-1; 8 nucleotides agree with TRBD2. Trimming at V came to 6 bases and at J to 3 bases, leaving 7 bases not matched to a gene. CDR1 and CDR2 from the germline V gene are MRHNA and SNTAGT. The CDR3 consists of 15 residues. The CDR3 is CASSLNSGGYNEQFF. CDR3 DNA: TGTGCCAGCAGCCTTAACAGCGGGGGCTACAATGAGCAGTTCTTC.

This chain joins TRBV5-1 and TRBJ2-1; 10 nucleotides match TRBD2. V trimming: 1 base; J trimming: 2 bases; junction bases outside the gene matches: 0. This CDR3 comprises 15 residues. The V gene's germline CDR1 is SGHRS and CDR2 YFSETQ. In DNA, the CDR3 is TGCGCCAGCAGCTTGACTAGCGGGGCCTACAATGAGCAGTTCTTC. It translates to CASSLTSGAYNEQFF.

The chain carries TRBV6-6 and TRBJ2-7; TRBD1 might be the D (5 bases). V lost 8 bases, J lost 2 bases, and 13 bases lay in between. This CDR3 is built from 13 residues. Looked up from germline, CDR1 is MNHNY and CDR2 is SVGAGI (reference sequence). The CDR3 region is CASGRVAPYEQYF. The CDR3 nucleotides are TGTGCCAGCGGCAGGGTAGCACCCTACGAGCAGTACTTC.

The chain couples TRBV25-1 to TRBJ2-1; 8 nucleotides match TRBD2. TRBJ2-7 explains the end of the DNA better; the J call may be wrong. From germline, CDR1 is MGHDK and CDR2 SYGVNS. The CDR3 consists of 14 residues. The CDR3 bases are TGTGCCAGCAGTTTAGCGGGGACCTACAATGAGCAGTACTTC. This translates into CASSLAGTYNEQYF.

About this clonotype: In this CDR3 the conserved last residue, phenylalanine or tryptophan, is missing, so a read error is likely. The V gene is TRBV5-1, the J gene TRBJ2-7, with D uncertain. Germline loops: CDR1 SGHRS, CDR2 YFSETQ. The CDR3 has 13 residues. The V end was cut by 3 bases, the J end by 3 bases, with 10 bases between. For the CDR3, the DNA is TGCGCCAGCAGCTCGTTACCCTTCTACGAGCAGTACAAC. As protein: CASSSLPFYEQYN.

The table lists this clonotype with a few counts. The rearrangement joins TRBV6-6 to TRBJ2-3, with 9 bases aligning to TRBD2. Germline V gives CDR1 MNHNY, CDR2 SVGAGI (reference sequence). The V and J ends lost 7 bases and 6 bases, in that order; junction bases with no gene match: 14. The CDR3 length is 16 residues. CDR3 DNA: TGTGCCAGCACCTCTCTTCTAGCGGGGAGCCAGGATACGCAGTATTTT. Translation: CASTSLLAGSQDTQYF.

The chain links TRBV12-3 or TRBV12-4 to TRBJ1-2, with 8 bases that match TRBD1. V lost 3 bases to trimming and J lost 4 bases; unmatched junction nucleotides: 4. The length of the CDR3 is 14 residues. The chain's CDR3 is CASSFGQGSYGYTF. Here the CDR3 DNA reads TGTGCCAGCAGTTTCGGACAGGGATCCTATGGCTACACCTTC.

Remarks on this clonotype: This clone may be a read error of a much larger clone one base away. V usage is TRBV5-1 and J usage is TRBJ2-7; D is ambiguous. This CDR3 region has 13 residues. Deletions cut 3 bases from V and 4 bases from J, with 11 bases between. Germline CDR1 SGHRS, CDR2 YFSETQ. CDR3 amino acids: CASSWLGDYEQYF. CDR3 DNA sequence: TGCGCCAGCAGCTGGCTGGGCGATTACGAGCAGTACTTC.

This clonotype appeared once. At one of its ends the junction is not consistent with the germline gene, which may arise from a read error. V is TRBV13 and J is TRBJ2-1, with 11 bases aligning to TRBD2. CDR3 size: 16 residues. Germline CDR1 reads PRHDT; CDR2 reads FYEKMQ (reference sequence). CDR3 protein: CASSQSGTSGSDEQFF. The CDR3 nucleotides are TGCGCCAGCAGCCAATCCGGGACTAGCGGATCCGATGAGCAGTTCTTC.

CDR3 sequence: CASSLYRGVYNEQYF. The CDR3 bases are TGTGCCAGCAGTTTATATAGGGGGGTCTACAATGAGCAGTACTTC. The chain links TRBV28 to TRBJ2-7; either TRBD1 or TRBD2 may supply D (6 bases each). The length of the CDR3 is 15 residues. The germline gives CDR1 MDHEN, CDR2 SYDVKM. The V gene lost 1 base and the J gene lost 7 bases, with 17 bases spanning the gap.

The CDR3 loop reads CASSLNFGQGAMGSPLHF. Here the CDR3 DNA reads TGTGCCAGCAGCTTAAATTTCGGGCAGGGGGCGATGGGTTCACCCCTCCACTTT. J is TRBJ1-6 and V is TRBV11-2; TRBD1 agrees at 8 bases. Germline lookup yields CDR1 SGHAT and CDR2 FQNNGV. Losses at the gene ends were 2 bases for V and 9 bases for J; bases not matched to a gene: 15. The CDR3 runs 18 residues.